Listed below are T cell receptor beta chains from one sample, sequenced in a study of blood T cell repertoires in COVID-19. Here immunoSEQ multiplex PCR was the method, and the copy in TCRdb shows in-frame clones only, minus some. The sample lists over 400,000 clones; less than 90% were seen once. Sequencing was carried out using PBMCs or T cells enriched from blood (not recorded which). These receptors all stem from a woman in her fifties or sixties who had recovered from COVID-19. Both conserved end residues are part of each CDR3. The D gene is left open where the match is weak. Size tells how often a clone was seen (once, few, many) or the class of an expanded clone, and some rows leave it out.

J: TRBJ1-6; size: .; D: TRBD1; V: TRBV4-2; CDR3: CASSQGGQGNSPLHF; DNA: TGTGCCAGCAGCCAAGGGGGACAGGGAAATTCACCCCTCCACTTT
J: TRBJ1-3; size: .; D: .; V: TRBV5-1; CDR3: CASSLNTNSGNTIYF; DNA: TGCGCCAGCAGCTTGAACACTAACTCTGGAAACACCATATATTTT
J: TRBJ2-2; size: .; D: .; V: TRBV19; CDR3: CASPDFAGELFF; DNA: TGTGCCAGTCCCGACTTTGCCGGGGAGCTGTTTTTT
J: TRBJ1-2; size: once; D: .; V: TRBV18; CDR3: CASSPPVPGSNYGYTF; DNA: TGTGCCAGCTCACCACCGGTCCCAGGGTCTAACTATGGCTACACCTTC
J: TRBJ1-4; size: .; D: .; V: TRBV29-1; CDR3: CSVPRGEKLFF; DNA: TGCAGCGTTCCGCGGGGTGAAAAACTGTTTTTT
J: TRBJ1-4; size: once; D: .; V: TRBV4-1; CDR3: CASSQDRGAGNEKLFF; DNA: TGCGCCAGCAGCCAAGATCGGGGGGCCGGTAATGAAAAACTGTTTTTT
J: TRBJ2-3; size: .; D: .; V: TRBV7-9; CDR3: CASSLALTVGRSDTQYF; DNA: TGTGCCAGCAGCTTAGCTTTGACAGTCGGAAGGTCAGATACGCAGTATTTT
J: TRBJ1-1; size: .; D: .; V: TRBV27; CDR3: CASSLEPGHEAFF; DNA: TGTGCCAGCAGTTTAGAGCCGGGACACGAAGCTTTCTTT
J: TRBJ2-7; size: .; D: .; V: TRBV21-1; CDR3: CASSQRVSYEQYF; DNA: TGTGCCAGCAGTCAGCGGGTCTCCTACGAGCAGTACTTC
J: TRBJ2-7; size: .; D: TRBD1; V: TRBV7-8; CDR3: CASSLGTGFYEQYF; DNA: TGTGCCAGCAGCTTAGGGACAGGGTTCTACGAGCAGTACTTC
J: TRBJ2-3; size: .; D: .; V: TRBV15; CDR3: CATSSAGFTDTQYF; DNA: TGTGCCACCAGCAGTGCGGGGTTCACAGATACGCAGTATTTT
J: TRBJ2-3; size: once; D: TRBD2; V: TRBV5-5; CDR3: CASSQGLVHPTDTQYF; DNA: TGTGCCAGCAGCCAGGGACTAGTTCACCCCACAGATACGCAGTATTTT
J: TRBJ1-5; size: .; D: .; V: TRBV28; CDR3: CASSLGSYGQPQHF; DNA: TGTGCCAGCAGTTTAGGGTCCTACGGGCAGCCCCAGCATTTT
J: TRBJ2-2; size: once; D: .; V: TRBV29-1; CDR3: CSVERFGGSGTGELFF; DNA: TGCAGCGTTGAACGGTTCGGAGGGTCCGGGACCGGGGAGCTGTTTTTT
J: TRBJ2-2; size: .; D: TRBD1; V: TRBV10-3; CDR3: CAISRQGAGELFF; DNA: TGTGCCATCAGCCGACAGGGGGCCGGGGAGCTGTTTTTT
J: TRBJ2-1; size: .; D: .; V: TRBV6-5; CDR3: CASSPGRYNEQFF; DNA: TGTGCCAGCAGTCCAGGCCGGTACAATGAGCAGTTCTTC
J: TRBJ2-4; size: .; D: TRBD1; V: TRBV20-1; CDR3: CSAQGKNIQYF; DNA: TGCAGTGCACAGGGGAAAAACATTCAGTACTTC
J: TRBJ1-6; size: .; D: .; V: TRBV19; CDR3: CASSTGGLNSPLHF; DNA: TGTGCCAGTAGTACGGGCGGGCTGAATTCACCCCTCCACTTT
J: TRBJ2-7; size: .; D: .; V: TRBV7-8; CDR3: CASSLTGRDEQYF; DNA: TGTGCCAGCAGCTTAACAGGGAGGGACGAGCAGTACTTC
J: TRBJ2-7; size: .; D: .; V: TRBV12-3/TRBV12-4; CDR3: CASRGGRHSEQYF; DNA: TGTGCCAGCAGGGGGGGTAGGCACAGCGAGCAGTACTTC
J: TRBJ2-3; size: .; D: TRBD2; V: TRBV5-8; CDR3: CASSLALLAGASTDTQYF; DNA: TGTGCCAGCAGCCTGGCCCTGCTAGCGGGGGCCAGCACAGATACGCAGTATTTT
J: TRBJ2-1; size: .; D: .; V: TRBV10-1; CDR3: CASSELPSYNEQFF; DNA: TGCGCCAGCAGTGAGCTTCCGTCCTACAATGAGCAGTTCTTC
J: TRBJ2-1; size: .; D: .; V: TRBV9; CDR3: CASSRVDEQFF; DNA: TGTGCCAGCAGCCGGGTTGATGAGCAGTTCTTC
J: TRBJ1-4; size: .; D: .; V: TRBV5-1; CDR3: CASSALGGPEKLFF; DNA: TGCGCCAGCAGCGCGCTGGGGGGACCCGAAAAACTGTTTTTT
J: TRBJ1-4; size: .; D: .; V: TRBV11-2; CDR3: CASSPSEGWREKLFF; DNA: TGTGCCAGCAGCCCTTCTGAGGGCTGGAGGGAAAAACTGTTTTTT
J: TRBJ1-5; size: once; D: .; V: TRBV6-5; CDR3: CASTEGGGNQPQHF; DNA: TGTGCCAGCACCGAAGGGGGGGGCAATCAGCCCCAGCATTTT